Listed below are T cell receptor beta chains from one sample, sequenced in a study of cytomegalovirus exposure and HLA in healthy donors. Libraries were prepared by immunoSEQ multiplex PCR; TCRdb keeps only in-frame clonotypes and omits some of them. The sample totals 100,000 to 150,000 clones; its top ten clones hold approximately 1%. Material for sequencing was PBMCs. The receptors stem from a man aged 18 to 29 in good health and CMV-seronegative. CDR3s include the opening cysteine and the closing phenylalanine or tryptophan. A D gene is named only where the DNA matches it firmly.

TRBJ2-7,TRBV11-2,-,CASSLGSTWGEPYEQYF,TGTGCCAGCAGCTTAGGCTCTACATGGGGCGAACCATACGAGCAGTACTTC
TRBJ1-4,TRBV29-1,TRBD1,CSVMTGSMYGPDEKLFF,TGCAGCGTTATGACAGGGAGTATGTACGGTCCGGATGAAAAACTGTTTTTT
TRBJ1-2,TRBV6-1,-,CASRETVYGYTF,TGTGCCAGCAGGGAGACGGTTTATGGCTACACCTTC
TRBJ2-2,TRBV7-9,-,CASSLGGAGELFF,TGTGCCAGCAGCCTCGGAGGGGCCGGGGAGCTGTTTTTT
TRBJ2-7,TRBV11-2,TRBD2,CASSTGLASPYEQYF,TGTGCCAGCAGCACCGGACTAGCGAGTCCCTACGAGCAGTACTTC
TRBJ2-7,TRBV2,TRBD2,CASRGTSGGYEQYF,TGTGCCAGCAGGGGGACTAGCGGGGGGTACGAGCAGTACTTC
TRBJ1-5,TRBV28,TRBD1,CASRRDRSNQPQHF,TGTGCCAGCAGAAGGGACAGGTCTAATCAGCCCCAGCATTTT
TRBJ1-5,TRBV4-1,-,CASSQVAAGGNQPQHF,TGCGCCAGCAGCCAAGTGGCAGCCGGAGGCAATCAGCCCCAGCATTTT
TRBJ2-7,TRBV6-5,TRBD1,CASSYIGTGITYEQYF,TGTGCCAGCAGTTACATCGGGACAGGGATTACCTACGAGCAGTACTTC
TRBJ2-7,TRBV10-3,-,CARAEGGGYEQYF,TGTGCCAGGGCAGAAGGGGGTGGGTACGAGCAGTACTTC
TRBJ2-7,TRBV29-1,TRBD1,CSVEIRQGISYEQYF,TGCAGCGTTGAAATCAGACAGGGTATCTCCTACGAGCAGTACTTC
TRBJ2-1,TRBV30,TRBD2,CAWSVGSPGLAGQFF,TGTGCCTGGAGTGTAGGAAGTCCTGGACTAGCGGGGCAGTTCTTC
TRBJ2-5,TRBV12-5,TRBD2,CASASPTSGETQYF,TGTGCTAGTGCTTCCCCCACTAGCGGCGAGACCCAGTACTTC
TRBJ2-7,TRBV7-9,-,CASSLQGRRVHEQYF,TGTGCCAGCAGCTTACAGGGACGGAGGGTCCACGAGCAGTACTTC
TRBJ1-5,TRBV6-1,-,CASSEVLGRGKPQHF,TGTGCCAGCAGTGAAGTTTTGGGCAGGGGAAAGCCCCAGCATTTT
TRBJ1-6,TRBV19,-,CASSERRVSYNSPLHF,TGTGCCAGTAGTGAAAGGAGAGTCTCCTATAATTCACCCCTCCACTTT